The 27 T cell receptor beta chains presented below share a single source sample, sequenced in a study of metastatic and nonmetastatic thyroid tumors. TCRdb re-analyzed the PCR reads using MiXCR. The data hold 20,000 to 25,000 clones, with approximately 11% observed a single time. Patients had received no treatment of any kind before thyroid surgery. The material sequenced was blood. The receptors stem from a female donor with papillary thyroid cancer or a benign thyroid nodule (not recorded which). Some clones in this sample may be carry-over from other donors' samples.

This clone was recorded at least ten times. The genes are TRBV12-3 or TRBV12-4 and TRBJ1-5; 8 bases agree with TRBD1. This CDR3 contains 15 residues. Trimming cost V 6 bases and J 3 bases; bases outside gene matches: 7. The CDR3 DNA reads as TGTGCCAGCAGCCTGACAGGGGCCCCCAATCAGCCCCAGCATTTT. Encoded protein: CASSLTGAPNQPQHF.

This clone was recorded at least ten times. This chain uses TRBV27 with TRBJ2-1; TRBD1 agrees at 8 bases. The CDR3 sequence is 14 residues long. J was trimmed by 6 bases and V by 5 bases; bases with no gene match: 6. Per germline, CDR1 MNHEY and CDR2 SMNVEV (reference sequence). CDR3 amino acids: CASSPGQVFNEQFF. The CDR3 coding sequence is TGTGCCAGCAGTCCGGGACAGGTGTTCAATGAGCAGTTCTTC.

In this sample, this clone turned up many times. CDR3 in amino acids: CASSQALGLYNEQFF. In nucleotides, the CDR3 is TGTGCCAGCAGCCAAGCACTAGGTCTCTACAATGAGCAGTTCTTC. The gene calls are TRBV3-1 and TRBJ2-1; D is possibly TRBD2 (5 bases). The CDR3 has 15 residues. Germline values: CDR1 LGHDT, CDR2 YNNKEL (reference sequence). V lost 1 base and J lost 3, with 10 bases in between.

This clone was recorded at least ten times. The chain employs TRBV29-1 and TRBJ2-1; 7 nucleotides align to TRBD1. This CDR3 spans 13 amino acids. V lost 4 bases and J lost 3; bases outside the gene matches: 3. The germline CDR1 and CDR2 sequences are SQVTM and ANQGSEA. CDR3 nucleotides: TGCAGCGTTGTGGGACAGCTCTACAATGAGCAGTTCTTC. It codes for CSVVGQLYNEQFF.

For the CDR3, the DNA is TGTGCCAGCAGTTTCCTCGGACAGGGGACGGACGGGGAGCTGTTTTTT. Translated: CASSFLGQGTDGELFF. This sequence joins TRBV28 and TRBJ2-2; 9 positions match TRBD1. The CDR3 runs 16 residues. Germline CDR1 reads MDHEN; CDR2 reads SYDVKM. V lost 3 bases to trimming and J lost 7 bases; unmatched junction nucleotides: 9.

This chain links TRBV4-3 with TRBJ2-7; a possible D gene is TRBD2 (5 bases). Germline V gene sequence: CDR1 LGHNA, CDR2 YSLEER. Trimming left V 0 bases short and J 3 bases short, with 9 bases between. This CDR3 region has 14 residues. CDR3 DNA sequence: TGCGCCAGCAGCCAAGATCTCGGGGACTACGAGCAGTACTTC. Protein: CASSQDLGDYEQYF.

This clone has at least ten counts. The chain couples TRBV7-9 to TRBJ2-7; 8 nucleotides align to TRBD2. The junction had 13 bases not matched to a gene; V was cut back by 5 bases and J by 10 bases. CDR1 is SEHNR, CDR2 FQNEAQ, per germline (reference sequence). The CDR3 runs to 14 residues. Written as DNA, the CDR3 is TGTGCCAGCAGCCCCGGGACTAGACCTACGAATCAGTACTTC. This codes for CASSPGTRPTNQYF.

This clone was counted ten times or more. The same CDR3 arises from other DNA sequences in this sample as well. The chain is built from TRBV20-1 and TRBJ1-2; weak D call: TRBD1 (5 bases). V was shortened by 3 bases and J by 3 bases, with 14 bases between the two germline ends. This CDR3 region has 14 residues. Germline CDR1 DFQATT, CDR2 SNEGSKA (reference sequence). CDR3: CSASDAGSHYGYTF. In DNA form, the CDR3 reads TGCAGTGCTAGCGACGCAGGGTCCCACTATGGCTACACCTTC.

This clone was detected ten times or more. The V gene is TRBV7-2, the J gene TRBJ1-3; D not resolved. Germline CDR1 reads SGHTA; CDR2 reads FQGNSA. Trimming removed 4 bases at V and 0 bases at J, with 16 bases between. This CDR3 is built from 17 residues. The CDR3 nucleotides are TGTGCCAGCAGCTCACTCCCCGCCCGGTCCTCTGGAAACACCATATATTTT. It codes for CASSSLPARSSGNTIYF.

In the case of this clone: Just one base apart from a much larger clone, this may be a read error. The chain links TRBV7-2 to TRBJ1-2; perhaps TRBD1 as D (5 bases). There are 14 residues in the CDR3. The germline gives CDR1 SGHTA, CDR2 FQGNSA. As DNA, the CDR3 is TGTGCCAGCAGCTTAATGGGGGAGGGCTATGGCTACGCCTTC. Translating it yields CASSLMGEGYGYAF.

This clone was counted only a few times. In nucleotides, the CDR3 is TGTGCCAGCAGAAAATCACAGAACAATGAGCAGTTCTTC. As protein: CASRKSQNNEQFF. V and J are TRBV6-1 and TRBJ2-1; D remains ambiguous. Trimming removed 6 bases from V and 5 bases from J, with 11 bases in between. Germline CDR1 MNHNS, CDR2 SASEGT. CDR3 length: 13 amino acids.

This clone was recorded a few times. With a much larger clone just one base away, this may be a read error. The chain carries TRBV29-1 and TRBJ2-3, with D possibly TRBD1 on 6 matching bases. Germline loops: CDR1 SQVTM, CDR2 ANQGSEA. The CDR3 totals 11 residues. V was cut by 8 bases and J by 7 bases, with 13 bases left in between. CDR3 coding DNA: TGCAGCCTAGGGGGTACTTATACGCAGTATTTT. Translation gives CSLGGTYTQYF.

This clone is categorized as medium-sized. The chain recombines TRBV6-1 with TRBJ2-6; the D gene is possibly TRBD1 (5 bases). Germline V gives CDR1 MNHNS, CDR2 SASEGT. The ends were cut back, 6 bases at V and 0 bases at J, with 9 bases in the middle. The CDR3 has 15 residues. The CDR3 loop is CASSKQASGANVLTF. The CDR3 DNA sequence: TGTGCCAGCAGCAAACAGGCCTCTGGGGCCAACGTCCTGACTTTC.

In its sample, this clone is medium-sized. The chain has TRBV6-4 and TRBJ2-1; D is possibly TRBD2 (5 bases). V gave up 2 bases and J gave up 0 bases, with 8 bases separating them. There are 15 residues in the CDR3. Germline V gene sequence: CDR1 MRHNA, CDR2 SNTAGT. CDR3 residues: CASSDRAGSYNEQFF. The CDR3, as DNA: TGTGCCAGCAGTGACAGGGCGGGCTCCTACAATGAGCAGTTCTTC.

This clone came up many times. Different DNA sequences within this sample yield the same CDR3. CDR3 bases: TGTGCCAGCAGCCAAGCGGGAGGTGAGACCCAGTACTTC. Amino acid sequence: CASSQAGGETQYF. The chain uses TRBV3-1 and TRBJ2-5; 7 bases are shared with TRBD2. The J segment lost 5 bases and the V segment lost 1 base, leaving 1 base of the junction unmatched. Germline V gene sequence: CDR1 LGHDT, CDR2 YNNKEL (reference sequence). This CDR3 is built from 13 residues.

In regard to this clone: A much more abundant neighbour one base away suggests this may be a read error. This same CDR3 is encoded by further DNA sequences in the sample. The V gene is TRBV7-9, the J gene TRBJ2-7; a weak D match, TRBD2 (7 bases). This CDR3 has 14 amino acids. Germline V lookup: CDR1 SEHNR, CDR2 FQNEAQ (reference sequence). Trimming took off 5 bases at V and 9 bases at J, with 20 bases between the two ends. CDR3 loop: CASSPGGGVAWQYF. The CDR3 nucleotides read TGTGCCAGCAGCCCCGGAGGGGGGGTAGCGTGGCAGTACTTC. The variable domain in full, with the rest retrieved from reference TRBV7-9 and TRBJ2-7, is DTGVSQNPRHKITKRGQNVTFRCDPISEHNRLYWYRQTLGQGPEFLTYFQNEAQLEKSRLLSDRFSAERPKGSFSTLEIQRTEQGDSAMYLCASSPGGGVAWQYFGPGTRLTVT.

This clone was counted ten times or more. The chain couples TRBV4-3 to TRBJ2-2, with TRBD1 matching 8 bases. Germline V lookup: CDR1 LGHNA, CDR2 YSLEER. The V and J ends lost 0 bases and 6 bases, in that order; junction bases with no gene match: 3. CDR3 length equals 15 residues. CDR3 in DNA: TGCGCCAGCAGCCAAGAGGACAGGGTTTCCGGGGAGCTGTTTTTT. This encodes CASSQEDRVSGELFF.

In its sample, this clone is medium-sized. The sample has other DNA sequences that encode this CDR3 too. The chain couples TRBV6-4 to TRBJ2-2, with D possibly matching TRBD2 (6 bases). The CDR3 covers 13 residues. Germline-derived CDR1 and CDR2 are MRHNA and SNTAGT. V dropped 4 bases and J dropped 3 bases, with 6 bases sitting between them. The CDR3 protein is CASSAGDTGELFF. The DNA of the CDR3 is TGTGCCAGCAGTGCGGGAGACACCGGGGAGCTGTTTTTT.

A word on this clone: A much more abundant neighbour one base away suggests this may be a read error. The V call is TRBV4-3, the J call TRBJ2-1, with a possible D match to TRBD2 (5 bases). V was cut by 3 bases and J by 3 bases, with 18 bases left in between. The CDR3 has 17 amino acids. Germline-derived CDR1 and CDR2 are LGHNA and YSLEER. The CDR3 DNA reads TGCGCCAGCAGCCATGATCGGTTGGCGGGTTTCTACAATGAGCAGTTCTTC. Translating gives CASSHDRLAGFYNEQFF.

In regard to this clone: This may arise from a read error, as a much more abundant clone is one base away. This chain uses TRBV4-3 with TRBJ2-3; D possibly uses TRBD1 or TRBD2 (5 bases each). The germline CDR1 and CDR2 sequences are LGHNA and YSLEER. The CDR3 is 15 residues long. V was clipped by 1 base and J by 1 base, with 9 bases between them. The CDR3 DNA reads TGCGCCAGCAGCCAAGTGGGGGATCGCACAGATACGCAGTATTTT. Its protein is CASSQVGDRTDTQYF.

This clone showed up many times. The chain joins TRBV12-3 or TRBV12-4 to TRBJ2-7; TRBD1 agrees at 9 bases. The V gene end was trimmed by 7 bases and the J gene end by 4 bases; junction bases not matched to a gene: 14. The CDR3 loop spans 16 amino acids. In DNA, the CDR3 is TGTGCCAGCAATCTAGGGACAGGGAAGGGTTCATACGAGCAGTACTTC. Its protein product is CASNLGTGKGSYEQYF.

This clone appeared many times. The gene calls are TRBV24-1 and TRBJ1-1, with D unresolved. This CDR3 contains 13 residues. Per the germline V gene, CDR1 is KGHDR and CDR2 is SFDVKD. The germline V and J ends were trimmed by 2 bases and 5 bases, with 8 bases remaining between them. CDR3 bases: TGTGCCACCAGTGATTCGGGGTGGACTGAAGCTTTCTTT. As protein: CATSDSGWTEAFF.

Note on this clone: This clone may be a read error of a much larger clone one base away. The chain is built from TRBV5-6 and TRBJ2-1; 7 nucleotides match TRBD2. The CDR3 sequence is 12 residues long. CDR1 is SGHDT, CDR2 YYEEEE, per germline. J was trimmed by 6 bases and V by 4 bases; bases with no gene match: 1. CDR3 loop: CASSGGGNEQFF. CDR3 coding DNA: TGTGCCAGCAGCGGGGGGGGCAATGAGCAGTTCTTC. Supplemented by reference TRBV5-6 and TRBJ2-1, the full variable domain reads DAGVTQSPTHLIKTRGQQVTLRCSPKSGHDTVSWYQQALGQGPQFIFQYYEEEERQRGNFPDRFSGHQFPNYSSELNVNALLLGDSALYLCASSGGGNEQFFGPGTRLTVL.

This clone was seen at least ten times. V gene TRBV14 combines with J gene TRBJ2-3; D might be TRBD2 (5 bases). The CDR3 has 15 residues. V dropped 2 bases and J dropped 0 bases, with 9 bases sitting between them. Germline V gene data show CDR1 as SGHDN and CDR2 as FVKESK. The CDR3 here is CASSQYGGSTDTQYF. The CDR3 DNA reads TGTGCCAGCAGCCAATATGGCGGGAGCACAGATACGCAGTATTTT.

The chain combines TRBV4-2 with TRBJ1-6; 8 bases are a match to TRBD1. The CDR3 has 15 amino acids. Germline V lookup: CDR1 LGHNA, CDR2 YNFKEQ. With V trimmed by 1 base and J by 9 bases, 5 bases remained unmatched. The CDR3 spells CASSQGAGGSSPLHF. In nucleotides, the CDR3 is TGTGCCAGCAGCCAAGGAGCAGGGGGCAGTTCACCCCTCCACTTT.

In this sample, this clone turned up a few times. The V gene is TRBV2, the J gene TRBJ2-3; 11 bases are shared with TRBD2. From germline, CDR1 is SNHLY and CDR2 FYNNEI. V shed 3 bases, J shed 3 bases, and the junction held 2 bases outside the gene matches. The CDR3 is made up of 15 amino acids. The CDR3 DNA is TGTGCCAGCAGTGATAGCGGGGGGGCTACAGATACGCAGTATTTT. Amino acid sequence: CASSDSGGATDTQYF.

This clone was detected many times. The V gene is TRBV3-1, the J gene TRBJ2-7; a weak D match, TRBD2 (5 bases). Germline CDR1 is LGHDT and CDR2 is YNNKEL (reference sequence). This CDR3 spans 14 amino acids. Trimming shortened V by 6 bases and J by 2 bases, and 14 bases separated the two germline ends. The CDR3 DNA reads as TGTGCCAGCAGTGACGGAGGCAGTCCCTACGAGCAGTACTTC. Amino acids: CASSDGGSPYEQYF.